This T cell receptor beta chain derives from a study of shared clonotypes between healthy human individuals. Study at large: Three CD4 naive, three CD4 memory, two CD8 naive and one CD8 memory plate were used per donor. Findings and caveats of the study: Naive subsets generally had larger estimated richness than memory subsets. With few donors, the genetic and exposure-history diversity represented was limited.

About this clone: Its antigen is not identified.

Germline lookup yields CDR1 MGHDK and CDR2 SYGVNS. V lost 5 bases to trimming and J lost 5 bases; unmatched junction nucleotides: 3. The CDR3 spans 12 residues. The assay was carried out at the deep level. The table came from immunoSEQ multiplex PCR; TCRdb's copy has only in-frame clones and leaves some out. The sample contains millions of clones, 85% to 95% of which appear only once. The receptor was isolated from a man between 18 and 29 years old in good health. V gene TRBV25-1 combines with J gene TRBJ2-7, with 7 positions matching TRBD2. The specimen sequenced was naive CD4+ T cells sorted from blood. Subset defined: CD45RA+ positively selected. The CDR3 loop reads CASSWEGNEQYF. The CDR3 bases are TGTGCCAGCAGTTGGGAGGGAAACGAGCAGTACTTC.